This T cell receptor beta chain was documented in a study of cytomegalovirus exposure and HLA in healthy donors. Remarks on this clone: Other DNA sequences from this sample encode an identical CDR3 as well.

Trimming took 0 bases from V and 9 from J; bases not matched to a gene: 4. CDR1 is MGHRA, CDR2 YSYEKL, per germline. The CDR3 has 15 residues. The PCR contained 60 Vbeta and 13 Jbeta primers. Repertoires were generated with immunoSEQ multiplex PCR, while TCRdb's copy carries only in-frame clones and drops some. Here the sample spans 130,000 to 150,000 clones, roughly 74% being singletons. This clonotype originated in a woman under 30 in good health and CMV-seropositive. Sequencing used PBMCs. This chain uses TRBV4-1 with TRBJ1-6; 8 bases align to TRBD1. The CDR3 DNA reads as TGCGCCAGCAGCCAAGATGGACAGGGAAGTTCACCCCTCCACTTT. Amino acids: CASSQDGQGSSPLHF.